The T cell receptor (beta chain) described here comes from a study of cytomegalovirus exposure and HLA in healthy donors. Findings and caveats of the study: Most subjects had HLA-A and HLA-B alleles reportedly predicted accurately by TCR beta sequences.

The CDR3 length is 14 residues. CDR1 and CDR2 (germline): GTSNPN, SVGIG (reference sequence). V dropped 0 bases and J dropped 10 bases, with 16 bases sitting between them. Points on this clone: Its antigen is undetermined.

A multiplex PCR was run with 60 Vbeta primers and 13 Jbeta primers. Here immunoSEQ multiplex PCR was the method, and the copy in TCRdb shows in-frame clones only, minus some. The sample consists of 150,000 to 200,000 clones, roughly three quarters of them appearing once. This sequence originates from a man between 40 and 49 years old in good health and CMV-seropositive. The genes are TRBV30 and TRBJ2-4; a weak D match, TRBD2 (5 bases). Sequenced: PBMCs. CDR3 loop: CAWSVAIGGGIQYF. As DNA, the CDR3 is TGTGCCTGGAGTGTAGCAATAGGCGGAGGTATTCAGTACTTC.